This T cell receptor (beta chain) is drawn from a study of T-cell memory formation after mild COVID-19. General study points: A balance of CD4 and CD8 characterized clones contracting day 15 to 85, whereas later expanders leaned CD4+.

This clonotype showed up just a few times. What it binds is unknown. Barcoded TCR alpha and TCR beta cDNA libraries with UMIs came from 5'RACE using constant-segment primers. TCRdb itself ran the 5' RACE reads through MiXCR, one entry per CDR3 protein. The table lists 350,000 or so distinct CDR3 sequences, 20% to 25% of them singletons. Material for sequencing was PBMCs or a T cell subset sorted from them (not recorded which). This clonotype was obtained from a man younger than 35 who had mild COVID-19 (a few samples of this study predate the infection). Cell type and time point are not known.

CDR3 sequence: CASTQTGVNEQFF. CDR3 nucleotides: TGTGCCAGCACCCAGACAGGGGTGAATGAGCAGTTCTTC. The chain uses TRBV12-3 or TRBV12-4 and TRBJ2-1, with TRBD1 matching over 8 bases. Unmatched junction bases numbered 6, after V lost 7 bases and J lost 7 bases. This CDR3 spans 13 amino acids.